This T cell receptor beta chain was recovered during a study of T cells in women clearing cervical HPV infection. Germline CDR1 and CDR2: LNHDA and SQIVND (reference sequence). J gave up 2 bases and V 8 bases, and 7 bases lay outside the gene matches. The CDR3 loop spans 15 amino acids. In the case of this clone: The read comes to an end 3 residues before the CDR3 does, leaving the germline J gene to fill in the end.

Libraries were prepared by immunoSEQ multiplex PCR; TCRdb keeps only in-frame clonotypes and omits some of them. Across about 37,000 clones, the top ten clones capture roughly 1.4% of the sample. The TCR was taken from a woman aged 18-70 years with a cervical HPV16 infection that either progressed to CIN3+ or cleared (not recorded which). The chain is built from TRBV19 and TRBJ2-3; 10 nucleotides line up with TRBD2. Sequences were obtained from blood buffy coat. CDR3 in amino acids: CASFSSGGPTDTQYF. CDR3 bases read: TGTGCCAGTTTTTCTAGCGGGGGCCCCACAGATACG.